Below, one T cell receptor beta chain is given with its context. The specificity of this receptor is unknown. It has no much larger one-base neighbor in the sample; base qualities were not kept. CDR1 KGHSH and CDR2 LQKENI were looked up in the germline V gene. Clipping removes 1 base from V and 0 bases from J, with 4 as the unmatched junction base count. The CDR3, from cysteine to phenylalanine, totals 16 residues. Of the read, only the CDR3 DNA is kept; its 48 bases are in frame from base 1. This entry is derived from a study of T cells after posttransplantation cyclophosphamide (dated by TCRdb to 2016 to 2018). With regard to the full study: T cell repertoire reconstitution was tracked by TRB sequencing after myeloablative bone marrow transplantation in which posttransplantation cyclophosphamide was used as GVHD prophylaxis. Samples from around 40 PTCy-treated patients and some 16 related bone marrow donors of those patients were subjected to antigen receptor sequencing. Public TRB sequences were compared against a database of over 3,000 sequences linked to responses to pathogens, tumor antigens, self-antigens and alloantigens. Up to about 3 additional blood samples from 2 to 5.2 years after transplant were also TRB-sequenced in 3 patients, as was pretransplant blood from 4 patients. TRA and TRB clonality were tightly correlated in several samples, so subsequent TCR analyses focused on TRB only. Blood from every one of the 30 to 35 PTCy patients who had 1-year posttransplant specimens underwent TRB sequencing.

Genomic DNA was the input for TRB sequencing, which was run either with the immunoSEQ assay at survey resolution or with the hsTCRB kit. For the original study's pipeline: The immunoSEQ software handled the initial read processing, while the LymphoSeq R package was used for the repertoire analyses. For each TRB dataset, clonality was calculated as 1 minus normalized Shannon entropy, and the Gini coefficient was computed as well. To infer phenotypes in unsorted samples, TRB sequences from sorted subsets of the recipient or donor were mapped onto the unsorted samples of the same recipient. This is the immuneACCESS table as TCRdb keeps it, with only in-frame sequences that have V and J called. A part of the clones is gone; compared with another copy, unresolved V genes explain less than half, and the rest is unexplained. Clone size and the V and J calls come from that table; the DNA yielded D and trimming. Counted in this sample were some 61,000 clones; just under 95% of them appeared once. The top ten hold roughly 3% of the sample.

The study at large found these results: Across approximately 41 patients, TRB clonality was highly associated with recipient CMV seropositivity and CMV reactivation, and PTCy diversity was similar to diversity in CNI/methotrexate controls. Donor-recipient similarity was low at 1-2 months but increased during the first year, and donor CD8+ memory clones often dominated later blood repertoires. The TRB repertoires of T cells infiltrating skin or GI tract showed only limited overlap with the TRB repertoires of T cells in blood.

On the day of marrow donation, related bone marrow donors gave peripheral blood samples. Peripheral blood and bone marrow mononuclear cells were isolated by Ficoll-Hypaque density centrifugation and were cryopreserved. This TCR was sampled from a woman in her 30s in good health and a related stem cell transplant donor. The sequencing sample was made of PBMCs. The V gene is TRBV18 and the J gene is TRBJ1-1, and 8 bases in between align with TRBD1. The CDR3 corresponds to CASSPQGTGLNTEAFF. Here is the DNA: TGTGCCAGCTCACCACAAGGGACAGGCCTGAACACTGAAGCTTTCTTT.